This T cell receptor (beta chain) appears in the sequencing data of a study of T cell clonotyping in hematopoietic cell transplantation. V shed 1 base and J 0 bases; nucleotides not matched to a gene: 7. Germline V lookup: CDR1 SGHTA, CDR2 FQGNSA. This CDR3 has 17 amino acids. Repertoires were generated with immunoSEQ multiplex PCR, while TCRdb's copy carries only in-frame clones and drops some. The profile shows about 5,600 clones, over 60% of them singletons. The receptor was derived from a male patient between 50 and 60 years old who had an allogeneic stem cell transplant from an unrelated donor, so the T cells may come from the graft donor. Some clones in this sample may be carry-over from other donors' samples. The gene calls are TRBV7-2 and TRBJ1-2; 8 nucleotides agree with TRBD1. The sequencing here drew on PBMCs, taken 180 days after allogeneic stem cell transplant. The CDR3 DNA sequence: TGTGCCAGCAGCTTAGTGGGGACAGGAACTACTAACTATGGCTACACCTTC. It codes for CASSLVGTGTTNYGYTF.